A selection of T cell receptor beta chains follows, all from one sample in a study of T cell changes during pregnancy in multiple sclerosis. Using immunoSEQ multiplex PCR, the repertoire was profiled, and TCRdb retains in-frame clones only, with some absent. The sample shows roughly 71,000 clones, approximately 90% of them seen only once. This material consisted of peripheral blood, taken in the first trimester of pregnancy. The origin of the receptors is a female donor in good health, enrolled as a control in a pregnancy study. The CDR3 runs from the conserved cysteine through the conserved F or W. A D gene is named only where the DNA matches it firmly. Clone size is not always given. Where it is, it says once, few, many or a class for expanded clones.

cdr3_nt cdr3_aa cdr3_length v_call clone_size j_call d_call
TGTGCCAGCAGCTTGGGAGTAGCGGGAGGGCCCGGGGAGCTGTTTTTT CASSLGVAGGPGELFF 16 TRBV5-4 - TRBJ2-2 TRBD2
TGTGCCACCAGCAGAGATCACTCGGGGAGGTCGAACGAGCAGTACTTC CATSRDHSGRSNEQYF 16 TRBV15 - TRBJ2-7 -
TGCGCCAGCAGCTTCCACGGGCAGGGGGCATACGAGCAGTACTTC CASSFHGQGAYEQYF 15 TRBV5-1 once TRBJ2-7 TRBD1
TGCGCCAGCAGACCGGGAGGGGTTGGGGCTAACTATGGCTACACCTTC CASRPGGVGANYGYTF 16 TRBV10-2 once TRBJ1-2 -
TGTGCCAGCAGTGAAGCGCCGAGGGGGACAGGGGGCGGGCAGTACTTC CASSEAPRGTGGGQYF 16 TRBV2 - TRBJ2-7 TRBD1
TGTGCCAGTGGCCTCTCGAACACTGAAGCTTTCTTT CASGLSNTEAFF 12 TRBV25-1 - TRBJ1-1 -
TGTGCCAGCAGTTGGACTAGCGACCACACCGGGGAGCTGTTTTTT CASSWTSDHTGELFF 15 TRBV28 - TRBJ2-2 TRBD2
TGTGCCAGCAGACGTGGGGGACTAGCGGGTGAAGGGACCCAGTACTTC CASRRGGLAGEGTQYF 16 TRBV28 - TRBJ2-5 TRBD2
TGTGCCAGCAGCCCCCAGGGGCGGGAGACCCAGTACTTC CASSPQGRETQYF 13 TRBV7-9 once TRBJ2-5 -
TGTGCCAGCAGTTTACGGGACAGGGGACTAGCGGGTTTCAACGAGCAGTACTTC CASSLRDRGLAGFNEQYF 18 TRBV28 - TRBJ2-7 TRBD2
TGTGCCACCAGCAGAGATAGAACGCCATTCTATGGCTACACCTTC CATSRDRTPFYGYTF 15 TRBV15 - TRBJ1-2 -
TGTGCCAGCACCCCCCCCGGGAACCCTGAAGCTTTCTTT CASTPPGNPEAFF 13 TRBV28 once TRBJ1-1 -
TGTGCCAGCAGCTTATGGACAGAAAACACTGAAGCTTTCTTT CASSLWTENTEAFF 14 TRBV7-9 once TRBJ1-1 -
TGCGCCAGCAGCTTGGATCGAGCGCGCAATGAGCAGTTCTTC CASSLDRARNEQFF 14 TRBV5-1 - TRBJ2-1 -
TGCGCCAGCAGCCAAGATCACAAGACAGGGGGCTCCCCGCAGTATTTT CASSQDHKTGGSPQYF 16 TRBV4-1 - TRBJ2-3 TRBD1
TGTGCCAGCAGCTTAGATGGGTGGGGGGTGGCTAGCGCTGAAGCTTTCTTT CASSLDGWGVASAEAFF 17 TRBV7-9 - TRBJ1-1 -
TGTGCCAGTGAAGCGTCGGGAGGGTACGAGCAGTACTTC CASEASGGYEQYF 13 TRBV19 - TRBJ2-7 TRBD2
TGTGCCAGTAGTACCCCGGGACAGCAGAACACTGAAGCTTTCTTT CASSTPGQQNTEAFF 15 TRBV19 once TRBJ1-1 TRBD1
TGTGCCAGCAGCTTGCCGGGAATTACAGATACGCAGTATTTT CASSLPGITDTQYF 14 TRBV11-2 - TRBJ2-3 -
TGTGCCAGCAGATCCGGGACAGGGGTTGAGACCCAGTACTTC CASRSGTGVETQYF 14 TRBV27 - TRBJ2-5 TRBD1
TGTGCCAGCAGGGAGCCGCCATCGAACACCGGGGAGCTGTTTTTT CASREPPSNTGELFF 15 TRBV28 - TRBJ2-2 -
TGTGCCAGCAGCGTAGTGGCGGGAAAGGAAGGCTACACCTTC CASSVVAGKEGYTF 14 TRBV9 - TRBJ1-2 -
TGTGCCAGCTCAACTCGGGAGGACCGACCCTCTGGTGGAAACACCATATATTTT CASSTREDRPSGGNTIYF 18 TRBV28 - TRBJ1-3 -
TGTGCCAGCAGCTCCCGATCACAGGGTGTCACAGATACGCAGTATTTT CASSSRSQGVTDTQYF 16 TRBV7-2 - TRBJ2-3 -
TGTGCCAGCAGCTCCGCCGGGACTAGCGGGAGGAATGAGCAGTTCTTC CASSSAGTSGRNEQFF 16 TRBV5-4 once TRBJ2-1 TRBD2
TGTGCCTGGGGTATGAGGGGGGAGACCCAGTACTTC CAWGMRGETQYF 12 TRBV30 once TRBJ2-5 -
TGTGCCAGCAGCTTAGTGAGAGGGACAGGGGGCGTTAAGACCCAGTACTTC CASSLVRGTGGVKTQYF 17 TRBV7-6 once TRBJ2-5 TRBD1
TGTGCCAGCAGTCGACAGTCTAACACCGGGGAGCTGTTTTTT CASSRQSNTGELFF 14 TRBV2 once TRBJ2-2 -
TGCGCCAGCAGCCTTGGCGGAGCAGACGAGCAGTACTTC CASSLGGADEQYF 13 TRBV5-1 - TRBJ2-7 -
TGCAGCGTTGAAGGGACTAGGCGGACAGATACGCAGTATTTT CSVEGTRRTDTQYF 14 TRBV29-1 - TRBJ2-3 TRBD2
TGTGCCAGCAGCCCGGGACAGGCGACTTACGAGCAGTACTTC CASSPGQATYEQYF 14 TRBV2 - TRBJ2-7 TRBD1
TGTGCCATCAGGGACAGCGAGGGGAAATCCACAGATACGCAGTATTTT CAIRDSEGKSTDTQYF 16 TRBV10-3 - TRBJ2-3 -
TGTGCCAGCAGCCAACGGACAGGACAGGATGAGCAGTTCTTC CASSQRTGQDEQFF 14 TRBV7-8 - TRBJ2-1 TRBD1
TGTGCCAGCAGCTTTAGCGGACACACTCAAGAGACCCAGTACTTC CASSFSGHTQETQYF 15 TRBV11-2 - TRBJ2-5 -
TGCAGCGTTGAAGTTCGGACAGGGACCAAGCCGTTCTTC CSVEVRTGTKPFF 13 TRBV29-1 - TRBJ2-1 TRBD1
TGTGCCAGCATCGGGACTAGCGGGAGTAATGAGCAGTTCTTC CASIGTSGSNEQFF 14 TRBV28 - TRBJ2-1 TRBD2
TGTGCCAGCAGTCTACCCCCGGGAGCGGGTACGCAGTATTTT CASSLPPGAGTQYF 14 TRBV28 - TRBJ2-3 -
TGTGCCACCAGCAGACAGGGAGGGGCCCAAGAGACCCAGTACTTC CATSRQGGAQETQYF 15 TRBV15 - TRBJ2-5 TRBD2
TGTGCCAGCAGTGAAAGGAGAAGTTCACAGGGCAATGAGCAGTTCTTC CASSERRSSQGNEQFF 16 TRBV2 - TRBJ2-1 -
TGTGCCAGCAGTTTACCCCCACTAGCAGGGGGTGTGTGGGCCTCCTACGAGCAGTACTTC CASSLPPLAGGVWASYEQYF 20 TRBV28 - TRBJ2-7 -
TGCGCCAGCAGCTTGGGGCAGCGTACACCCTACGAGCAGTACTTC CASSLGQRTPYEQYF 15 TRBV5-1 - TRBJ2-7 -
TGTGCCAGCGGGAGGGGTCCAGATACGCAGTATTTT CASGRGPDTQYF 12 TRBV27 - TRBJ2-3 TRBD2
TGTGCCAGCAGCGTCCAGGGCCTTAGCACAGATACGCAGTATTTT CASSVQGLSTDTQYF 15 TRBV9 - TRBJ2-3 -
TGCGCCAGCTTGCCGGGACAGGGGGACACTGAAGCTTTCTTT CASLPGQGDTEAFF 14 TRBV23-1 - TRBJ1-1 TRBD1
TGTGCCAGCAGCCAAGATCAAGGGCTAGCGCGTTACGAGCAGTACTTC CASSQDQGLARYEQYF 16 TRBV14 - TRBJ2-7 -
TGCGCCAGCAGCTTGGGACAGGGTGGTGAGCAGTTCTTC CASSLGQGGEQFF 13 TRBV5-1 - TRBJ2-1 TRBD1
TGTGCCAGCAGTTTATCGCTAGCGGCCTCAGCCAATGAGCAGTTCTTC CASSLSLAASANEQFF 16 TRBV27 - TRBJ2-1 TRBD2
TGTGCCAGCAGCTTGGGCAGGGCTTCAAACTATGGCTACACCTTC CASSLGRASNYGYTF 15 TRBV5-6 - TRBJ1-2 -